This T cell receptor beta chain stems from a study of blood T cell repertoires in COVID-19. Here immunoSEQ multiplex PCR was the method, and the copy in TCRdb shows in-frame clones only, minus some. The data show 250,000 to 350,000 clones, with about 89% seen just once and about 2.2% held by the top ten. The CDR3 sequence is 15 residues long. Germline V CDR1 and CDR2: LGHDT, YNNKEL (reference sequence). V lost 2 bases, J lost 4 bases, and 4 bases stayed unmatched. The sequence was collected from a woman younger than 45 with COVID-19, enrolled during active disease. Material: peripheral blood. J is TRBJ1-2 and V is TRBV3-1 (or the pseudogene TRBV3-2), with 10 bases identical to TRBD1. CDR3 protein: CASSQLRTGGYGYTF. CDR3 in DNA: TGTGCCAGCAGCCAACTGAGGACAGGGGGCTATGGCTACACCTTC.